Listed below are T cell receptor beta chains from one sample, sequenced in a study of vaccination and CD4 T cells after COVID-19. These receptors are not linked to any known antigen. One entry per CDR3 protein, called by TCRdb with MiXCR from the PCR reads. The sample holds some 18,000 distinct CDR3 sequences, around 80% seen once. Sequenced material: CD4+ T cells from blood, cultured in vitro, taken after SARS-CoV-2 vaccination. These receptors were collected from a human donor who received a COVID-19 vaccine. The CDR3 runs from the conserved cysteine through the conserved F or W. D genes are given only for firm matches. Only some rows state a clone size, as once, few, many or a class for expanded clones.

j_call | clone_size | d_call | v_call | cdr3_nt | cdr3_aa
TRBJ2-1 | . | TRBD2 | TRBV20-1 | TGCAGTGCTAGAGATTTGGAGACTAGCGGGGGGAGAAATGAGCAGTTCTTC | CSARDLETSGGRNEQFF
TRBJ1-6 | . | . | TRBV15 | TGTGCCACCAGAAAGGGGGATATAAGCTCCTATAATTCACCCCTCCACTTT | CATRKGDISSYNSPLHF
TRBJ1-2 | few | . | TRBV20-1 | TGCAGTGCTAGGGCCCTCTATGGCTACACCTTC | CSARALYGYTF
TRBJ2-5 | . | TRBD2 | TRBV30 | TGTGCCTGGGGTCCCACGGGGGGGACTCAAGAGACCCAGTACTTC | CAWGPTGGTQETQYF
TRBJ2-1 | . | TRBD1 | TRBV19 | TGTGCCAGTACTCCACAGGGGAACTCCTACAATGAGCAGTTCTTC | CASTPQGNSYNEQFF
TRBJ1-1 | . | . | TRBV19 | TGTGCCAGTACGAAGAGTTCGGACACTGAAGCTTTCTTT | CASTKSSDTEAFF
TRBJ2-5 | . | . | TRBV6-1 | TGTGCCAGCAGTGAGAATCTGGAGGGGACCCAGTACTTC | CASSENLEGTQYF
TRBJ2-1 | . | TRBD2 | TRBV15 | TGTGCCACCAGACAGAGACTAGCGGGGGGGCCACGTGAGCAGTTCTTC | CATRQRLAGGPREQFF
TRBJ1-2 | . | . | TRBV10-3 | TGTGCCATCAGAGGACAGAGGGGTGACTATGGCTACACCTTC | CAIRGQRGDYGYTF
TRBJ1-1 | few | . | TRBV30 | TGTGCCTGGAGTAACAGACCAGACACTGAAGCTTTCTTT | CAWSNRPDTEAFF
TRBJ1-1 | . | TRBD1 | TRBV29-1 | TGCAGCGTTCACAGGGGAAACACTGAAGCTTTCTTT | CSVHRGNTEAFF
TRBJ1-1 | . | . | TRBV18 | TGTGCCAGCTCACCACCGACAGTGTGGTCTGAAGCTTTCTTT | CASSPPTVWSEAFF
TRBJ2-5 | . | TRBD1 | TRBV20-1 | TGCAGTGCTGCGCCGGGACAGGGGGCTTGGGAGACCCAGTACTTC | CSAAPGQGAWETQYF
TRBJ2-3 | . | TRBD2 | TRBV20-1 | TGCAGTACCCTTAGAACTAGCGGGGGGGGAGATACGCAGTATTTT | CSTLRTSGGGDTQYF
TRBJ1-2 | . | . | TRBV7-9 | TGTGCCAGCAGCTTCGAGGGGCGCTTCTATGGCTACACCTTC | CASSFEGRFYGYTF
TRBJ2-5 | . | . | TRBV30 | TGTGCCTGGAGTAAGGAATACCAAGAGACCCAGTACTTC | CAWSKEYQETQYF
TRBJ1-1 | . | TRBD1 | TRBV7-2 | TGTGCCAGCAGCTTAGAGGGACAGGGAGTAGCTTTCTTT | CASSLEGQGVAFF
TRBJ2-1 | . | TRBD2 | TRBV3-1 | TGTGCCAGCAGCCAAGAGGGGACTAGCGGGGGGGGTGAGCAGTTCTTC | CASSQEGTSGGGEQFF
TRBJ1-1 | once | . | TRBV6-1 | TGTGCCAGCCGGCCCCCAAGGGGCATGAACACTGAAGCTTTCTTT | CASRPPRGMNTEAFF
TRBJ1-2 | . | . | TRBV19 | TGTGCCAGCTTGGGATCTTGGGGGTATGGCTACACCTTC | CASLGSWGYGYTF
TRBJ1-2 | . | TRBD1 | TRBV2 | TGTGCCAGCAGTGAAACCGTGACAGGGTATGGCTACACCTTC | CASSETVTGYGYTF
TRBJ1-3 | . | TRBD1 | TRBV5-1 | TGCGCCAGCAGCTTGGCAGGGGGAACTGGAAACACCATATATTTT | CASSLAGGTGNTIYF
TRBJ1-5 | . | TRBD1 | TRBV7-9 | TGTGCCAGCAGTAAAGATCAGGGGGCTGGGAGCAATCAGCCCCAGCATTTT | CASSKDQGAGSNQPQHF
TRBJ1-2 | . | . | TRBV2 | TGTGCCAGCAGTGTTAGGGTAAAGTATGGCTACACCTTC | CASSVRVKYGYTF
TRBJ1-1 | . | . | TRBV6-5 | TGTGCCAGCAGTTACCACGGACAGATGATAGAAGCTTTCTTT | CASSYHGQMIEAFF
TRBJ1-2 | . | . | TRBV2 | TGTGCCAGCAGTGAATATCAGCCAGGACCTCCCTATGGCTACACCTTC | CASSEYQPGPPYGYTF
TRBJ1-5 | . | . | TRBV7-2 | TGTGCCAGCAGCCCGAGGAGCAATCAGCCCCAGCATTTT | CASSPRSNQPQHF
TRBJ1-1 | once | TRBD1 | TRBV7-8 | TGTGCCAGCCGCCGCGACAGGGAGAACACTGAAGCTTTCTTT | CASRRDRENTEAFF
TRBJ1-4 | . | . | TRBV15 | TGTGCCACCAGCAGAGTTTCGTCCTCAACTAATGAAAAACTGTTTTTT | CATSRVSSSTNEKLFF
TRBJ1-1 | once | . | TRBV7-6 | TGTGCCAGCAGCTCTGGAGCGTTGAGCACTGAAGCTTTCTTT | CASSSGALSTEAFF
TRBJ2-2 | . | . | TRBV2 | TGTGCCAGCAGACCGACAGTTAACACCGGGGAGCTGTTTTTT | CASRPTVNTGELFF
TRBJ1-5 | few | . | TRBV6-1 | TGTGCCAGCAGTCCCCGGTCTCCGTGGGATCAGCCCCAGCATTTT | CASSPRSPWDQPQHF